Below are 3 T cell receptor beta chains sequenced from a single sample in a study of cytomegalovirus exposure and HLA in healthy donors. It was with 60 Vbeta and 13 Jbeta primers that the PCR ran. TCRdb keeps only in-frame clones here, not all; method: immunoSEQ multiplex PCR. Reported are about 150,000 clones; the ten largest clones contain under 2%. The source material was PBMCs. The receptors shown here come from a woman between 45 and 65 years old in good health and CMV-seronegative.

V and J are TRBV5-6 and TRBJ1-5, with D uncertain. The ends were cut back, 2 bases at V and 7 bases at J, with 16 bases in the middle. CDR1 and CDR2 (germline): SGHDT, YYEEEE. The CDR3 consists of 15 residues. CDR3: CASSFNGGRTQPQHF. Written as DNA, the CDR3 is TGTGCCAGCAGCTTTAACGGTGGGCGAACCCAGCCCCAGCATTTT.

The chain recombines TRBV2 with TRBJ1-4; D is perhaps TRBD1 (5 bases). The CDR3 totals 14 residues. Germline-derived CDR1 and CDR2 are SNHLY and FYNNEI. Here the CDR3 DNA reads TGTGCAGCCTCACCGGGGGTCCTGAATGAAAAACTGTTTTTT. This encodes CAASPGVLNEKLFF. Complete variable domain (other parts from reference TRBV2 and TRBJ1-4): EPEVTQTPSHQVTQMGQEVILRCVPISNHLYFYWYRQILGQKVEFLVSFYNNEISEKSEIFDDQFSVERPDGSNFTLKIRSTKLEDSAMYFCAASPGVLNEKLFFGSGTQLSVL.

V and J are TRBV13 and TRBJ1-4; TRBD1 agrees at 10 bases. The CDR3 length is 15 residues. The germline V gene encodes CDR1 PRHDT and CDR2 FYEKMQ (reference sequence). The trim removed 2 bases at V and 5 bases at J, leaving 2 bases unmatched. The CDR3 DNA is TGTGCCAGCAGCTTACGGACAGGGGGAAATGAAAAACTGTTTTTT. It translates to CASSLRTGGNEKLFF.